This is a list of T cell receptor beta chains from one sample in a study of blood T cell repertoires in COVID-19. Clones were sequenced by immunoSEQ multiplex PCR, and TCRdb holds only the in-frame ones, with some missing. The repertoire includes 75,000 to 100,000 clones, approximately 82% of them detected once, and 6.5% to 8.5% sits in the top ten. The material sequenced was peripheral blood. The receptors originated from a man between 45 and 60 years old with active or convalescent COVID-19. The CDR3 runs from the conserved cysteine through the conserved F or W. A D gene is named only where the DNA matches it firmly. Clone size is given for some rows only: seen once, a few or many times, or a class if the clone is expanded.

size	V	J	D	DNA	CDR3
.	TRBV12-2	TRBJ2-7	.	TGTGCAAGTCGCCTCACACCCGACACCTCGATCGAGCAGTACTTC	CASRLTPDTSIEQYF
.	TRBV11-2	TRBJ2-1	.	TGTGCCAGCAGCTTAATTAGGTCAGGAGAGCAGTTCTTC	CASSLIRSGEQFF
few	TRBV24-1	TRBJ1-1	TRBD1	TGTGCCACCAGTGGGACAGGGACGGACACTGAAGCTTTCTTT	CATSGTGTDTEAFF
.	TRBV5-1	TRBJ2-5	.	TGCGCCAGCAGCTTGGGGACAACGCAAGAGACCCAGTACTTC	CASSLGTTQETQYF
few	TRBV4-1	TRBJ2-3	TRBD2	TGCGCCAGCAGCCAAGGTGTAGCGGGGGCCGGAGATACGCAGTATTTT	CASSQGVAGAGDTQYF
.	TRBV3-1/TRBV3-2	TRBJ2-6	TRBD1	TGTGCCAGCAGCCGGGACAGGGATCGCTCTGGGGCCAACGTCCTGACTTTC	CASSRDRDRSGANVLTF
.	TRBV11-2	TRBJ2-5	.	TGTGCCAGCAGGCCACCAGGGTCCCAGGGGACCCAGTACTTC	CASRPPGSQGTQYF
.	TRBV19	TRBJ2-2	.	TGTGCCAGTAGTCCAGGGGAGGGTAGCGGGGAGCTGTTTTTT	CASSPGEGSGELFF
once	TRBV30	TRBJ1-4	.	TGTGCCTGGGCTATGGGGCAGAGTGAAAAACTGTTTTTT	CAWAMGQSEKLFF
once	TRBV19	TRBJ1-6	TRBD1	TGTGCCAGTAGTACCGCGACAGGGGGCCAGGGACCCCTCCACTTT	CASSTATGGQGPLHF
.	TRBV6-5	TRBJ1-4	TRBD1	TGTGCCAGCAGTCGCGGGACAGGGAAAGAAAAACTGTTTTTT	CASSRGTGKEKLFF
.	TRBV14	TRBJ1-4	TRBD1	TGTGCCAGCAGCCAAGACGGGAGGACAGGGAATGAAAAACTGTTTTTT	CASSQDGRTGNEKLFF
.	TRBV19	TRBJ1-1	.	TGTGCCAGTAATAGGCAGGGAAGCACTGAAGCTTTCTTT	CASNRQGSTEAFF
.	TRBV7-8	TRBJ2-2	.	TGTGCCAGCAGCTTAGCGCCCCCCCAACGGGACGGGGAGCTGTTTTTT	CASSLAPPQRDGELFF
few	TRBV3-1/TRBV3-2	TRBJ1-2	TRBD1	TGTGCCAGCAGCCAAGAAGGGACAGGGGGCGTCTATGGCTACACCTTC	CASSQEGTGGVYGYTF
.	TRBV15	TRBJ2-5	.	TGTGCCACCAGCAGAGATCGTTCGACTGCCGCAGAGACCCAGTACTTC	CATSRDRSTAAETQYF
.	TRBV25-1	TRBJ1-1	.	TGTGCCAGCAGTGAAGTTGAGGGAAACACTGAAGCTTTCTTT	CASSEVEGNTEAFF
.	TRBV4-3	TRBJ2-5	TRBD1	TGCGCCAGCAGCCAGACACAGGGGAATAGAGAGACCCAGTACTTC	CASSQTQGNRETQYF
few	TRBV2	TRBJ1-5	.	TGTGCCAGCAGTGAAGGGGCCTTGTGGGGGGACCAAGGGTGGAATCAGCCCCAGCATTTT	CASSEGALWGDQGWNQPQHF
.	TRBV21-1	TRBJ1-5	.	TGTGCCAGCAGCGAAAAGGGGGGGAATCAGCCCCAGCATTTT	CASSEKGGNQPQHF
once	TRBV28	TRBJ1-6	.	TGTGCCACTTCCGAGAGGGTTTCACCCCTCCACTTT	CATSERVSPLHF
.	TRBV18	TRBJ2-7	.	TGTGCCAGCTCACCACGGCAGGCTGACTACGAGCAGTACTTC	CASSPRQADYEQYF
few	TRBV19	TRBJ1-1	.	TGTGCCAGTAGTTACAGGGTAAACACTGAAGCTTTCTTT	CASSYRVNTEAFF
.	TRBV5-1	TRBJ1-5	.	TGCGCCAGCAGCCCCGGTCCATCCCTTAGCAATCAGCCCCAGCATTTT	CASSPGPSLSNQPQHF
.	TRBV24-1	TRBJ2-5	TRBD2	TGTGCCACCAGTGATTTTTCCCGGACTAGCGGGGGCCGGGGGACCCAGTACTTC	CATSDFSRTSGGRGTQYF
few	TRBV5-1	TRBJ2-6	.	TGCGCCAGCAGCTTAAGGGCAGGGGCGGTAGGTTCTGGGGCCAACGTCCTGACTTTC	CASSLRAGAVGSGANVLTF
.	TRBV7-2	TRBJ1-2	TRBD1	TGTGCCAGCAGCCTACCATACAGGGGGGGAGCTAACTATGGCTACACCTTC	CASSLPYRGGANYGYTF
.	TRBV7-9	TRBJ2-2	TRBD1	TGTGCCAGCAGCTTAGATCCAGGGGGGAACACCGGGGAGCTGTTTTTT	CASSLDPGGNTGELFF
.	TRBV5-6	TRBJ2-3	TRBD1	TGTGCCAGCAGCCCGCGGACAGGGGCGAGGACAGATACGCAGTATTTT	CASSPRTGARTDTQYF
.	TRBV5-6	TRBJ1-5	.	TGTGCCAGCAGCTTGGCGGCCCCGGGGGTTCCCCAGCATTTT	CASSLAAPGVPQHF
once	TRBV4-1	TRBJ1-2	.	TGCGCCAGCAGCCAAGAGAGACGGAGCTATGGCTACACCTTC	CASSQERRSYGYTF
few	TRBV10-3	TRBJ2-3	.	TGTGCCATCAGTGAGGAGCCAGGGGATACGCAGTATTTT	CAISEEPGDTQYF
.	TRBV18	TRBJ1-6	.	TGTGCCAGCTCACCGACAGGTTTGAATTCACCCCTCCACTTT	CASSPTGLNSPLHF
.	TRBV11-2	TRBJ2-1	.	TGTGCCAGCAGCTTAGATGCCGGGGTTGCCTACAATGAGCAGTTCTTC	CASSLDAGVAYNEQFF
.	TRBV6-2/TRBV6-3	TRBJ2-7	.	TGTGCCAGCACCCCGACAGGACCCTCCTACGAGCAGTACTTC	CASTPTGPSYEQYF
few	TRBV19	TRBJ1-5	TRBD1	TGTGCCACCACTCAGGGGGCCGATCAGCCCCAGCATTTT	CATTQGADQPQHF
few	TRBV3-1/TRBV3-2	TRBJ2-1	TRBD1	TGTGCCAGCAGTTACGGGACAGGTGATTACAATGAGCAGTTCTTC	CASSYGTGDYNEQFF
.	TRBV19	TRBJ2-2	TRBD2	TGTGCCAGTAGTCCGGGACTAGCGGGGGGGTCGAACACCGGGGAGCTGTTTTTT	CASSPGLAGGSNTGELFF
.	TRBV28	TRBJ1-3	TRBD1	TGTGCCAGCAGTTCCGACAGGGTCTCTGGAAACACCATATATTTT	CASSSDRVSGNTIYF
few	TRBV6-5	TRBJ1-5	TRBD1	TGTGCCAGCAGGGCTCTCGGGACAGGGTACCAGCCCCAGCATTTT	CASRALGTGYQPQHF
.	TRBV24-1	TRBJ1-5	TRBD1	TGTGCCACCAGTGATACGGGACAGGGATTGCCCCAGCATTTT	CATSDTGQGLPQHF
.	TRBV5-4	TRBJ1-1	.	TGTGCCAGCAGCTTGATAGGGGGTAACACTGAAGCTTTCTTT	CASSLIGGNTEAFF
.	TRBV4-1	TRBJ2-5	TRBD2	TGCGCCAGCAGCCCCCCGGGGGGGGGAGAGACCCAGTACTTC	CASSPPGGGETQYF
.	TRBV28	TRBJ1-5	TRBD1	TGTGCCAGCAGCCCGGGACAGGGGGAGTATCAGCCCCAGCATTTT	CASSPGQGEYQPQHF
.	TRBV5-1	TRBJ2-3	.	TGCGCCAGCAGCTCAAGACAGGCCCTGGGAGATACGCAGTATTTT	CASSSRQALGDTQYF
once	TRBV12-3/TRBV12-4	TRBJ1-1	.	TGTGCCAGCAGTTTGGAGGGGAACACTGAAGCTTTCTTT	CASSLEGNTEAFF
.	TRBV5-1	TRBJ1-2	TRBD1	TGCGCCAGCAGCACTGAGACAGGGGGAGGCTACACCTTC	CASSTETGGGYTF
.	TRBV27	TRBJ1-3	.	TGTGCCAGCAGTTTATCGAGTGCTGGAAACACCATATATTTT	CASSLSSAGNTIYF
once	TRBV2	TRBJ1-2	TRBD1	TGTGCCAGCAGTGAAATGGGACAGGGAAGGGGTGGCTACACCTTC	CASSEMGQGRGGYTF
.	TRBV7-2	TRBJ2-3	TRBD2	TGTGCCAGCAGCTGGACTAGCGGGGGGGCCTCGGGCACAGATACGCAGTATTTT	CASSWTSGGASGTDTQYF